The clone carrying this T cell receptor (beta chain) was counted only a few times. Its antigen remains unknown. Amplified TCR beta CDR3 regions derived from RNA transcripts. The TCR CDR3 first-round RT-PCR relied on the HTBI primer set. TCRdb independently ran MiXCR on the multiplex PCR reads; one entry per CDR3 protein. Among 600,000 or so distinct CDR3 sequences listed, 12% to 15% were seen once. The CDR3 is 13 residues long. Germline CDR1 is LNHDA and CDR2 is SQIVND (reference sequence). V lost 2 bases, J lost 3 bases, and 7 bases lay in between. The data were taken from a study of T cells in Graves' hyperthyroidism and ophthalmopathy. Study-wide findings and caveats: Ophthalmopathy was predicted by the model a median of approximately six months ahead of onset.

The rearrangement uses TRBV19 and TRBJ1-1; D is undetermined. Sequenced input: blood. This clonotype was obtained from a young woman with Graves' ophthalmopathy. DNA of the CDR3: TGTGCCAGTAGTATATATCTGGACACTGAAGCTTTCTTT. It codes for CASSIYLDTEAFF.